Many counts were recorded for the clone carrying this T cell receptor (beta chain). Its antigen is unidentified. Specified time point: newly diagnosed GD, antithyroid drugs for less than 3 months. Extracted RNA from PBMCs served as the source of the TCR library. Germline assignment: CDR1 SNHLY and CDR2 FYNNEI. Trimming removed 6 bases at V and 0 bases at J, with 8 bases between. CDR3 length equals 14 residues. This sample stems from a study of regulatory T cells in long-lasting Graves disease. Findings and limits, study-wide: Compared with new cases, persistent Graves' patients showed reduced TCR diversity.

To make TCR beta libraries, researchers used iRepertoire HTBI primers and Arm-PCR of CDR3 regions. Using its own MiXCR run on the multiplex PCR reads, TCRdb lists one record per CDR3 protein. Among approximately 540,000 distinct CDR3 sequences listed, approximately 12% were seen once. This sample also belongs to another study, concerning T cells in Graves' hyperthyroidism and ophthalmopathy.

The V and J genes are TRBV2 and TRBJ2-2; maybe TRBD1 (6 bases). The clonotype comes from a woman aged 25 to 39 with Graves disease. The sample in question was peripheral blood mononuclear cells (PBMCs), obtained at new diagnosis, from a patient treated with antithyroid drugs. CDR3 amino acids: CASRDRTNTGELFF. CDR3 DNA sequence: TGTGCCAGCAGAGACAGGACGAACACCGGGGAGCTGTTTTTT.